The rows below give T cell receptor beta chains drawn from one sample of a study of post-analysis software for immune sequencing data. TCRdb fed the PCR reads into MiXCR, producing one record per CDR3 protein. The table shows about 760,000 distinct CDR3 sequences, with less than 35% occurring only once. Sequenced input: blood. The source of these receptors is a girl aged 5 to 17 with multiple sclerosis. Both conserved end residues are part of each CDR3. The D gene is left open where the match is weak. Clone size, where shown, is once, few, many, or a class for clones that have expanded.

cdr3_nt	cdr3_aa	j_call	clone_size	d_call	v_call
TGTGCCAGCGCACGGGGGACGAGCAATCAGCCCCAGCATTTT	CASARGTSNQPQHF	TRBJ1-5	.	.	TRBV6-5
TGCAGCGTTGAAAATCTTCGGGGCATTAACTATGGCTACACCTTC	CSVENLRGINYGYTF	TRBJ1-2	few	.	TRBV29-1
TGTGCCAGCAGTTACTCGTATACTGGGAATGGCTACACCTTC	CASSYSYTGNGYTF	TRBJ1-2	few	.	TRBV6-2/TRBV6-3
TGTGCCAGCAGCCACACTAGCGTGAACACCGGGGAGCTGTTTTTT	CASSHTSVNTGELFF	TRBJ2-2	few	TRBD2	TRBV7-2
TGTGCCAGCAGTCTAACGATGGAGGCCAACGTCCTGACTTTC	CASSLTMEANVLTF	TRBJ2-6	.	.	TRBV28
TGTGCCATCAGCGCCAGACTAGCGGGAGCCACAGATACGCAGTATTTT	CAISARLAGATDTQYF	TRBJ2-3	.	TRBD2	TRBV10-3
TGCGCCAGCAGCTTGGAGAGCGGGGTCAACACCGGGGAGCTGTTTTTT	CASSLESGVNTGELFF	TRBJ2-2	.	TRBD2	TRBV5-1
TGCGCCAGCAGCCAAGAGGGGGGTGGGAGCTCCTATAATTCACCCCTCCACTTT	CASSQEGGGSSYNSPLHF	TRBJ1-6	.	.	TRBV4-1
TGTGCCGGGTATGACAGGGACAATGAGCAGTTCTTC	CAGYDRDNEQFF	TRBJ2-1	.	TRBD1	TRBV7-9
TGCAGTGCTCGCGACAGGTCCGGCTCACCCCTCCACTTT	CSARDRSGSPLHF	TRBJ1-6	once	.	TRBV20-1
TGCAGCGTTGGTAGGGCGGGTGAAAAACTGTTTTTT	CSVGRAGEKLFF	TRBJ1-4	.	.	TRBV29-1
TGTGCCAGCAGCTTCCCGAACCCGGGACTAGCGGATTACCTCTCCTACAATGAGCAGTACTTC	CASSFPNPGLADYLSYNEQYF	TRBJ2-7	few	TRBD2	TRBV11-2
TGTGCCAGCAGTTACGGGTGGGGTAGCGGGACCTCCTACAATGAGCAGTTCTTC	CASSYGWGSGTSYNEQFF	TRBJ2-1	.	TRBD2	TRBV6-2/TRBV6-3
TGTGCCAGCAGCTCGACCGACAGGGGTAATGAGCAGTTCTTC	CASSSTDRGNEQFF	TRBJ2-1	.	TRBD1	TRBV7-9
TGCGCCAGCAACACTAGCGGGAGCGCGAACACCGGGGAGCTGTTTTTT	CASNTSGSANTGELFF	TRBJ2-2	.	TRBD2	TRBV5-1
TGCGCCAGCAGCCTGTTGGGGACAGATCCCTACGAGCAGTACTTC	CASSLLGTDPYEQYF	TRBJ2-7	.	TRBD1	TRBV5-1